This entry is about one T cell receptor (beta chain). The record originates from a study of shared T cell receptors in the human thymus. The germline V gene encodes CDR1 MNHEY and CDR2 SMNVEV (reference sequence). The V gene lost 9 bases and the J gene lost 4 bases, with 10 bases spanning the gap. The CDR3 sequence is 12 residues long. TCRdb's copy holds only in-frame clones and misses some; the assay was immunoSEQ multiplex PCR. The table records hundreds of thousands of clones, approximately 95% of them present only once. The V gene is TRBV27, the J gene TRBJ1-3; no reliable D call. Sequenced: thymocytes. The source of this sequence is a human donor. This CDR3 is CASRGGGNTIYF. The CDR3 coding sequence is TGTGCCAGTAGAGGTGGGGGAAACACCATATATTTT.